The 4 T cell receptor beta chains below all came from one sample that was sequenced in a study of immune evolution from preneoplasia to lung adenocarcinoma. The table came from immunoSEQ multiplex PCR; TCRdb's copy has only in-frame clones and leaves some out. The sample shows about 41,000 clones, over 75% of them seen only once. Material: FFPE invasive lung adenocarcinoma tissue. Receptors were obtained from a person between 60 and 69 years old with lung adenocarcinoma.

The chain couples TRBV28 to TRBJ2-3; TRBD2 aligns across 8 bases. In germline, CDR1 is MDHEN, CDR2 SYDVKM. The trim removed 8 bases at V and 1 base at J, leaving 5 bases unmatched. This CDR3 spans 14 amino acids. The CDR3 loop is CASSGGPRTDTQYF. CDR3 coding DNA: TGTGCCAGCTCGGGGGGGCCTCGCACAGATACGCAGTATTTT.

This chain uses TRBV30 with TRBJ1-1; possibly TRBD1 for D (5 bases). Trimming took off 4 bases at V and 2 bases at J, with 17 bases between the two ends. The germline V gene encodes CDR1 GTSNPN and CDR2 SVGIG (reference sequence). The CDR3 is made up of 15 amino acids. The CDR3: CAWNRRGGPNTEAFF. The CDR3 bases are TGTGCCTGGAATCGGAGGGGAGGACCCAACACTGAAGCTTTCTTT.

This chain connects TRBV5-1 to TRBJ2-5; D remains ambiguous. The V gene lost 1 base and the J gene lost 1 base, with 17 bases spanning the gap. Germline loops: CDR1 SGHRS, CDR2 YFSETQ. This CDR3 has 17 amino acids. CDR3 in DNA: TGCGCCAGCAGCTTGCGAGTCCCAGTGGCGGTCCAAGAGACCCAGTACTTC. It yields the protein CASSLRVPVAVQETQYF.

This clone has just one count. The CDR3 loop is CASSLVGALFAGTDTQYF. The CDR3 coding sequence is TGTGCCAGCAGCTTAGTCGGAGCCCTCTTCGCGGGCACAGATACGCAGTATTTT. V usage is TRBV11-3 and J usage is TRBJ2-3; D not resolved. The V gene lost 1 base and the J gene lost 1 base, with 18 bases spanning the gap. The CDR3 is 18 amino acids. CDR1 is SGHNT and CDR2 is YENEEA in the germline V gene. Supplemented by reference TRBV11-3 and TRBJ2-3, the full variable domain reads EAGVVQSPRYKIIEKKQPVAFWCNPISGHNTLYWYLQNLGQGPELLIRYENEEAVDDSQLPKDRFSAERLKGVDSTLKIQPAELGDSAVYLCASSLVGALFAGTDTQYFGPGTRLTVL.